One and the same sample provided the 32 T cell receptor beta chains below, sequenced in a study of blood T cells in healthy people across ages. Together with a sample-barcoded 5' primer, a J-beta primer mix was included in a second PCR lasting roughly 7 to 11 cycles. TCRdb re-called the 5' RACE reads through MiXCR, storing one row per CDR3 protein. The table lists more than 800,000 distinct CDR3 sequences, about 30% of them singletons. The sample taken for sequencing was blood. The origin of the receptors is a woman aged 80 or older in good health.

This clonotype was counted a single time. A much larger clone is a single base away; this may be a read error. The V gene is TRBV20-1, the J gene TRBJ2-7, with D unclear. The CDR3 totals 14 residues. From germline, CDR1 is DFQATT and CDR2 SNEGSKA (reference sequence). V was cut by 0 bases and J by 10 bases, with 19 bases left in between. In DNA, the CDR3 is TGCAGTGCTAGAGATTCTGGATCCAGGAGTACCCAGTACTTC. Encoded protein: CSARDSGSRSTQYF.

The chain uses TRBV5-1 and TRBJ2-6; 7 positions match TRBD1. Germline-derived CDR1 and CDR2 are SGHRS and YFSETQ. This CDR3 comprises 17 residues. V lost 0 bases and J lost 5; bases outside the gene matches: 8. CDR3 sequence reads: CASSLVTGSARANVLTF. CDR3 sequence (DNA): TGCGCCAGCAGCTTGGTGACAGGGTCGGCTAGGGCCAACGTCCTGACTTTC. The whole variable domain, remainder taken from reference TRBV5-1 and TRBJ2-6, is KAGVTQTPRYLIKTRGQQVTLSCSPISGHRSVSWYQQTPGQGLQFLFEYFSETQRNKGNFPGRFSGRQFSNSRSEMNVSTLELGDSALYLCASSLVTGSARANVLTFGAGSRLTVL.

The chain has TRBV11-2 and TRBJ2-5, with D possibly TRBD1 on 6 matching bases. CDR1 is SGHAT and CDR2 is FQNNGV in the germline V gene. The V and J ends lost 2 bases and 11 bases respectively, with 15 bases between them. The CDR3 loop spans 13 amino acids. CDR3 nucleotide sequence: TGTGCCAGCAGCTTACAGGGGCCACCAGAGCAGTACTTC. Its protein product is CASSLQGPPEQYF.

This clonotype was seen many times. J is TRBJ1-4 and V is TRBV6-5, with D uncertain. Germline V lookup: CDR1 MNHEY, CDR2 SVGAGI. Deletions cut 2 bases from V and 0 bases from J, with 13 bases between. The CDR3 totals 17 residues. CDR3 in amino acids: CASSYRATWATNEKLFF. The CDR3 nucleotides read TGTGCCAGCAGTTACCGGGCCACATGGGCAACTAATGAAAAACTGTTTTTT.

This clonotype was picked up a small number of times. The gene calls are TRBV5-5 and TRBJ1-6; no clear D gene. The V end lost 0 bases, the J end lost 7 bases, and 14 bases lay between the germline ends. Germline CDR1 SGHKS, CDR2 YYEKEE (reference sequence). This CDR3 spans 16 amino acids. The CDR3 DNA is TGTGCCAGCAGCTTGGAAACAAGCAGGCGAAATTCACCCCTCCACTTT. It yields the protein CASSLETSRRNSPLHF. Based on the CDR3 plus reference TRBV5-5 and TRBJ1-6, the full variable domain is DAGVTQSPTHLIKTRGQQVTLRCSPISGHKSVSWYQQVLGQGPQFIFQYYEKEERGRGNFPDRFSARQFPNYSSELNVNALLLGDSALYLCASSLETSRRNSPLHFGNGTRLTVT.

The chain links TRBV6-5 to TRBJ2-1; 7 bases agree with TRBD1. CDR1 MNHEY and CDR2 SVGAGI come from the germline V gene. The CDR3 runs 15 residues. J lost 6 bases, V lost 6 bases, and 11 bases had no gene match. The CDR3 sequence is CASSVGGQLFNEQFF. DNA of the CDR3: TGTGCCAGCAGCGTAGGGGGACAGCTTTTCAATGAGCAGTTCTTC.

Here the CDR3 reads CSARDLAEPRPNQPQHF. The CDR3 nucleotides are TGCAGTGCTAGAGATTTGGCAGAGCCCAGGCCCAATCAGCCCCAGCATTTT. This chain connects TRBV20-1 to TRBJ1-5; D unresolved. Trimming pared 0 bases from V and 3 bases from J, leaving 18 bases between. CDR3 length: 17 residues. Germline CDR1 reads DFQATT; CDR2 reads SNEGSKA (reference sequence).

This clonotype was counted at least ten times. V usage is TRBV12-3 or TRBV12-4 and J usage is TRBJ1-5; D is unclear. V lost 6 bases and J lost 4, with 4 bases in between. The CDR3 runs 11 residues. The CDR3 DNA follows: TGTGCCAGCAGCCGGAATCAGCCCCAGCATTTT. Translated: CASSRNQPQHF.

The gene calls are TRBV20-1 and TRBJ1-2; D uncertain. This CDR3 is 11 amino acids long. Trimming cost V 7 bases and J 5 bases, with 11 bases left between them. Germline V gene lookup returns CDR1 DFQATT and CDR2 SNEGSKA (reference sequence). The CDR3 DNA follows: TGCAGTGGATGGGCGGTTTATGGCTACACCTTC. Protein: CSGWAVYGYTF.

Concerning this clonotype: It may be a read error: a sequence one base away is much more abundant. The genes are TRBV6-2 or TRBV6-3 and TRBJ2-5; D is unclear. The CDR3 runs 13 residues. The germline V gene encodes CDR1 MNHEY and CDR2 SVGEGT. In nucleotides, the CDR3 is TGTGCCGGCAGGTCAACCATTATAGAGACCCAGTACTTC. Translated, it gives CAGRSTIIETQYF.

To note about this clonotype: This may be a read error, as it is one base from a much larger clone. This rearrangement joins TRBV5-6 to TRBJ2-2, with TRBD1 as a possible D gene (6 bases). CDR1 and CDR2 (germline): SGHDT, YYEEEE. The CDR3 length is 15 residues. CDR3 region: CASSSGWTVTGERFF. CDR3 nucleotide sequence: TGTGCCAGCAGCTCGGGATGGACAGTCACCGGGGAGCGGTTTTTT.

This clonotype was picked up many times. The V and J genes are TRBV6-2 or TRBV6-3 and TRBJ2-7; no firm D call. V shed 2 bases and J shed 1 base, with 12 bases lying between them. The germline CDR1 and CDR2 sequences are MNHEY and SVGEGT. The CDR3 extends over 15 amino acids. The CDR3 region has the DNA TGTGCCAGCAGTTACGTCGGCGGAGCTTCCTACGAGCAGTACTTC. Translation gives CASSYVGGASYEQYF.

This clonotype came up many times. The chain uses TRBV2 and TRBJ1-1; 7 nucleotides agree with TRBD1. Germline loops: CDR1 SNHLY, CDR2 FYNNEI. Trimming took 8 bases from V and 0 from J; bases not matched to a gene: 6. The CDR3 consists of 14 residues. Here the CDR3 DNA reads TGTGCCAGCGCCGCCAGGGGGATGAACACTGAAGCTTTCTTT. Its translation is CASAARGMNTEAFF. Looking up the rest from reference TRBV2 and TRBJ1-1 gives the full variable domain: EPEVTQTPSHQVTQMGQEVILRCVPISNHLYFYWYRQILGQKVEFLVSFYNNEISEKSEIFDDQFSVERPDGSNFTLKIRSTKLEDSAMYFCASAARGMNTEAFFGQGTRLTVV.

The table lists this clonotype with many counts. This sequence joins TRBV29-1 and TRBJ2-5; D is uncertain. Germline V gene sequence: CDR1 SQVTM, CDR2 ANQGSEA. V was trimmed by 6 bases and J by 3 bases, leaving 20 bases between them. The CDR3 spans 15 residues. For the CDR3, the DNA is TGCAGCGTCCGAGAATTAGCAGGCCACAAAGAGACCCAGTACTTC. This gives the protein CSVRELAGHKETQYF.

This clonotype was counted at least ten times. This chain connects TRBV27 to TRBJ1-2; tentatively, D is TRBD1 (5 bases). CDR1 and CDR2 (germline): MNHEY, SMNVEV (reference sequence). Trimming removed 5 bases from V and 4 bases from J, with 14 bases in between. The CDR3 length is 14 residues. The DNA of the CDR3 is TGTGCCAGCAGTGGGGGAAAGATTGGCTATGGCTACACCTTC. It translates to CASSGGKIGYGYTF.

This clonotype was seen at least ten times. The chain recombines TRBV10-3 with TRBJ2-5; possibly TRBD1 or TRBD2 for D (5 bases each). V shed 3 bases and J shed 5 bases, with 16 bases lying between them. The CDR3 length is 15 residues. Germline assignment: CDR1 ENHRY and CDR2 SYGVKD. CDR3 region: CAISDPGPTGETQYF. The CDR3 DNA follows: TGTGCCATCAGTGACCCGGGACCCACGGGGGAGACCCAGTACTTC.

This clonotype has a handful of counts. The rearrangement links TRBV29-1 to TRBJ1-1, with D possibly matching TRBD1 (5 bases). This CDR3 comprises 12 residues. Germline assignment: CDR1 SQVTM and CDR2 ANQGSEA. Deletions cut 6 bases from V and 5 bases from J, with 13 bases between. CDR3 sequence: CSVASRGTEAFF. The CDR3 coding sequence is TGCAGCGTGGCCTCTCGGGGGACTGAAGCTTTCTTT.

The chain has TRBV6-2 or TRBV6-3 and TRBJ2-2; possible D gene TRBD1, 6 bases. In germline, CDR1 is MNHEY, CDR2 SVGEGT. With 5 bases removed from V and 2 bases from J, the gap between germline ends came to 12 bases. The CDR3 totals 15 residues. Here the CDR3 DNA reads TGTGCCAGCAGTAGTCGGGACACCAACACCGGGGAGCTGTTTTTT. It specifies CASSSRDTNTGELFF.

In the case of this clonotype: A much more abundant neighbour one base away suggests this may be a read error. The chain employs TRBV11-2 and TRBJ2-1; TRBD2 aligns across 10 bases. Germline loops: CDR1 SGHAT, CDR2 FQNNGV. V shed 7 bases and J 0 bases; nucleotides not matched to a gene: 6. The CDR3 is 16 amino acids. CDR3 loop: CASNLGLALSYNEQFF. As DNA, the CDR3 is TGTGCCAGCAACTTGGGACTAGCGCTCTCCTACAATGAGCAGTTCTTC.

In regard to this clonotype: This may come from a read error, since a much larger clone is one base off. The genes are TRBV5-1 and TRBJ2-1; weak D call: TRBD2 (7 bases). The J call could be wrong; TRBJ2-7 is a better fit for the DNA end. The germline V gene has CDR1 SGHRS and CDR2 YFSETQ. This CDR3 region has 16 residues. In DNA form, the CDR3 reads TGCGCCAGCAGCTTGGTTGGGGGGGGCTCCTACAATGAGCAGTACTTC. It codes for CASSLVGGGSYNEQYF.

This clonotype was picked up a small number of times. The V and J genes are TRBV12-3 or TRBV12-4 and TRBJ1-2; D not resolved. The CDR3 extends over 13 amino acids. The V and J ends lost 3 bases and 8 bases respectively, with 13 bases between them. The CDR3 coding sequence is TGTGCCAGCAGTTTCGGATTCACCGGGGGCTACACCTTC. Encoded protein: CASSFGFTGGYTF.

Turning to this clonotype: Being one base from a much bigger clone, this may be a read error. This chain uses TRBV3-1 with TRBJ2-4; D call uncertain. This CDR3 is built from 12 residues. The germline V gene encodes CDR1 LGHDT and CDR2 YNNKEL (reference sequence). The chain's CDR3 is CASNQEVGEQYF. As DNA, the CDR3 is TGTGCCAGCAACCAAGAAGTCGGAGAGCAGTACTTC.

This clonotype occurred a few times. A much larger clone is a single base away; this may be a read error. The chain carries TRBV29-1 and TRBJ2-7, with TRBD1 matching 12 bases. Germline CDR1 reads SQVTM; CDR2 reads ANQGSEA. The J segment lost 1 base and the V segment lost 1 base, leaving 8 bases of the junction unmatched. The CDR3 is 17 amino acids. CDR3 region: CSVEGTGTGGLSYEQYF. DNA for the CDR3: TGCAGCGTTGAAGGTACCGGGACAGGGGGCCTTTCCTACGAGCAGTACTTC.

This clonotype was recorded many times. The chain links TRBV20-1 to TRBJ1-2, with unresolved D. Trimming left V 5 bases short and J 0 bases short, with 13 bases between. This CDR3 contains 14 residues. CDR1 and CDR2 (germline): DFQATT, SNEGSKA (reference sequence). CDR3 amino acids: CSADSKGPNYGYTF. The CDR3 DNA reads TGCAGTGCTGACTCAAAGGGTCCTAACTATGGCTACACCTTC.

As concerns this clonotype: A much larger clone is a single base away; this may be a read error. The chain employs TRBV6-5 and TRBJ2-1; TRBD1 matches at 7 bases. CDR1 is MNHEY and CDR2 is SVGAGI in the germline V gene. The CDR3 contains 16 residues. V was clipped by 5 bases and J by 4 bases; unmatched bases: 11. CDR3 DNA sequence: TGTGCCAGCAGTCTGAGCTGGGACAGCTTTTACAATGAGCAGTTCTTC. Its protein is CASSLSWDSFYNEQFF.

This clonotype was recorded many times. V is TRBV5-1 and J is TRBJ2-5; no reliable D call. Germline assignment: CDR1 SGHRS and CDR2 YFSETQ. Trimming left V 7 bases short and J 1 base short, with 8 bases between. CDR3 size: 12 residues. The CDR3 DNA follows: TGCGCCAGCGCAAGGGCCCAAGAGACCCAGTACTTC. Translating it yields CASARAQETQYF.

This clonotype has a count of ten or more. V is TRBV25-1 and J is TRBJ2-3; 8 bases are shared with TRBD2. There are 21 residues in the CDR3. Germline V gene sequence: CDR1 MGHDK, CDR2 SYGVNS. The trim removed 8 bases at V and 0 bases at J, leaving 25 bases unmatched. The DNA for the CDR3 is TGTGCCAGCCCCTACAGCCGAGGACTAGCCCAAGGGGGATCTAGCACAGATACGCAGTATTTT. Its translation: CASPYSRGLAQGGSSTDTQYF.

The sample holds many counts of this clonotype. This chain links TRBV6-2 or TRBV6-3 with TRBJ2-3, with D unclear. CDR3 size: 15 residues. In germline, CDR1 is MNHEY, CDR2 SVGEGT. The V gene lost 0 bases and the J gene lost 5 bases, with 12 bases spanning the gap. This chain's CDR3 is CASSYSSVVGDTQYF. The DNA for the CDR3 is TGTGCCAGCAGTTACTCTTCGGTGGTCGGAGATACGCAGTATTTT.

Turning to this clonotype: A clone one base away is much larger, so this may be a read error. V gene TRBV5-5 combines with J gene TRBJ2-1, with D uncertain. Trimming took off 4 bases at V and 6 bases at J, with 8 bases between the two ends. Germline values: CDR1 SGHKS, CDR2 YYEKEE (reference sequence). This CDR3 has 12 amino acids. CDR3 DNA sequence: TGTGCCAGCAGCGTGTGGGGCAATGAGCAGTTCTTC. Its protein is CASSVWGNEQFF.

This clonotype showed up many times. V is TRBV20-1 and J is TRBJ2-1; D might be TRBD2 (7 bases). There are 15 residues in the CDR3. From germline, CDR1 is DFQATT and CDR2 SNEGSKA (reference sequence). Between the trimmed V and J ends, which lost 0 bases and 6 bases, there was a span of 15 bases. The CDR3 is CSARDSTGRGNEQFF. The CDR3, as DNA: TGCAGTGCTAGAGATAGCACAGGGAGGGGCAATGAGCAGTTCTTC.

The chain recombines TRBV7-9 with TRBJ1-1; no clear D gene. CDR1 SEHNR and CDR2 FQNEAQ come from the germline V gene (reference sequence). The CDR3 length is 13 residues. V gave up 0 bases and J gave up 8 bases, with 10 bases separating them. The DNA for the CDR3 is TGTGCCAGCAGCTTAGCGATGGGCACCGAAGCTTTCTTT. This codes for CASSLAMGTEAFF.

This clonotype showed up just a few times. The chain has TRBV7-2 and TRBJ2-7; possible D gene TRBD2, 6 bases. The V gene's germline CDR1 is SGHTA and CDR2 FQGNSA. V was cut by 1 base and J by 7 bases, with 17 bases left in between. There are 15 residues in the CDR3. The CDR3 region is CASSLGRGTYNEQYF. The CDR3 nucleotides are TGTGCCAGCAGCTTAGGACGGGGGACGTACAATGAGCAGTACTTC. The complete variable domain, with remaining parts taken from reference TRBV7-2 and TRBJ2-7, reads GAGVSQSPSNKVTEKGKDVELRCDPISGHTALYWYRQSLGQGLEFLIYFQGNSAPDKSGLPSDRFSAERTGGSVSTLTIQRTQQEDSAVYLCASSLGRGTYNEQYFGPGTRLTVT.